This T cell receptor (beta chain) was captured in a study of cytomegalovirus exposure and HLA in healthy donors. Study findings and constraints: The records held CMV serostatus as the only immune exposure information. Usually a TCR sequence was rare, but some public TCRs were found in many donors. The CMV antigen specificity of a few CMV-associated chains was confirmed through in vitro analysis. A further, later analysis showed that HLA-associated TCR beta chains (compared with equally common others) were more clonally expanded.

This CDR3 spans 15 amino acids. The germline V and J ends were trimmed by 1 base and 4 bases, with 10 bases remaining between them. Germline values: CDR1 LNHNV, CDR2 YYDKDF (reference sequence). As to this clone: Its cognate antigen is unknown.

Both 60 Vbeta primers and 13 Jbeta primers went into the PCR. Repertoires were generated with immunoSEQ multiplex PCR, while TCRdb's copy carries only in-frame clones and drops some. Recorded here are tens of thousands of clones; the top ten clones represent approximately 5.3%. The sequencing input was PBMCs. This TCR came from a woman aged 40 to 50 in good health and CMV-seropositive. The gene calls are TRBV15 and TRBJ1-4; D ambiguous. CDR3 sequence reads: CATSRVRAGNEKLFF. The CDR3 bases are TGTGCCACCAGCAGAGTGCGGGCGGGTAATGAAAAACTGTTTTTT.